This note documents a single TCR beta chain sequence. Its specificity is unknown. Sequencing was performed with immunoSEQ multiplex PCR; in TCRdb, only in-frame clones are kept and a portion is missing. The sample records several thousand clones, roughly 79% being singletons. This record belongs to a study of immune evolution from preneoplasia to lung adenocarcinoma. Overall study results and limits: Normal lung had highest clonality; later lesions appeared denser, more diverse.

Germline V gene lookup returns CDR1 MDHEN and CDR2 SYDVKM. This CDR3 contains 15 residues. Losses at the gene ends were 6 bases for V and 5 bases for J; bases not matched to a gene: 10. H&E slides confirmed each diagnosis, reviewed by two pathologists independently. Nucleic acids came from premalignant or tumor cells enriched by macro-dissection. Sequencing used FFPE invasive lung adenocarcinoma tissue. The receptor's source is a person between 50 and 60 years old with lung adenocarcinoma. This sequence joins TRBV28 and TRBJ1-5, with 7 bases lining up with TRBD1. The CDR3 DNA reads as TGTGCCAGCAGACAGGGGACCCGCCGGTATCAGCCCCAGCATTTT. Translation: CASRQGTRRYQPQHF.